The present T cell receptor beta chain was sequenced within a study of CD8+CD57+ T cells in acquired aplastic anemia. Study-level information: Sorted cells (CD4+ and CD8+) yielded DNA amounts that averaged about 3.1 ug. Whole-study results and caveats: Between patients and controls, 25 to 35 CD8+ CDR3 sequences were found in common.

Germline V gives CDR1 SGHVS, CDR2 FQNEAQ. Trimming cost V 1 base and J 0 bases, with 11 bases left between them. CDR3 length: 16 amino acids. Investigators profiled TCR beta VDJ and CDR3 from genomic DNA template. In TCRdb, the reads were re-called with MiXCR into one record per CDR3 protein. Of approximately 270,000 distinct CDR3 sequences in the sample, 56% were seen once. Concerning this clonotype itself: Its antigen is as yet unknown.

The receptor's source is a human donor with severe aplastic anemia or a healthy control (not recorded which). Sequencing was done on a sample of sorted CD4+, CD8+, or CD8+CD57+ T cells (not recorded which) from PBMCs. V is TRBV7-8 and J is TRBJ2-3, with D uncertain. In DNA, the CDR3 is TGTGCCAGCAGCTTAGACGCGGACCTAAGCACAGATACGCAGTATTTT. Protein sequence: CASSLDADLSTDTQYF. The variable domain in full, completed from reference TRBV7-8 and TRBJ2-3, reads GAGVSQSPRYKVAKRGQDVALRCDPISGHVSLFWYQQALGQGPEFLTYFQNEAQLDKSGLPSDRFFAERPEGSVSTLKIQRTQQEDSAVYLCASSLDADLSTDTQYFGPGTRLTVL.